The 17 T cell receptor beta chains below all came from one sample that was sequenced in a study of T-cell reconstitution after alpha-beta-depleted transplantation in children. The library targeted TCRbeta and was prepared with unique molecular identifiers. MiXCR was run by TCRdb on the PCR reads, yielding one entry per CDR3 protein. Of about 980,000 distinct CDR3 sequences in the sample, about 30% were seen once. This specimen was PBMCs, mostly from graft donor cells, taken 360 days after TCRalphabeta/CD19-depleted stem cell transplant. These TCRs come from a boy younger than two who had a stem cell transplant for SCID, so the T cells may come from the graft donor.

The chain couples TRBV20-1 to TRBJ2-7; perhaps D is TRBD1 or TRBD2 (5 bases each). The V gene lost 7 bases and the J gene lost 0 bases, with 13 bases spanning the gap. This CDR3 comprises 13 residues. The germline V gene encodes CDR1 DFQATT and CDR2 SNEGSKA (reference sequence). The CDR3 region has the DNA TGCAGTGGCCGATGGGACCGCTCCTACGAGCAGTACTTC. Its protein is CSGRWDRSYEQYF.

The chain recombines TRBV29-1 with TRBJ1-1, with D possibly being TRBD1 (5 bases). Trimming removed 4 bases at V and 8 bases at J, with 32 bases between. Per germline, CDR1 SQVTM and CDR2 ANQGSEA. The CDR3 sequence is 18 residues long. The CDR3 bases are TGCAGCGTTGCGGGTTTTGTATTTGGGGGACCGGCTCGTGGCGAAGCTTTCTTT. Translation: CSVAGFVFGGPARGEAFF.

The CDR3 spells CASSAPRQGTVTYEQYF. CDR3 in DNA: TGTGCCAGCAGTGCCCCGAGACAGGGGACTGTGACCTACGAGCAGTACTTC. The rearrangement links TRBV2 to TRBJ2-7; TRBD1 aligns across 8 bases. The CDR3 loop spans 17 amino acids. The junction had 13 bases not matched to a gene; V was cut back by 4 bases and J by 2 bases. Germline assignment: CDR1 SNHLY and CDR2 FYNNEI.

DNA for the CDR3: TGTGCCAGCAGCGCACTGGGACTAGAGTACAATGAGCAGTTCTTC. It encodes CASSALGLEYNEQFF. The chain combines TRBV7-3 with TRBJ2-1; 8 bases line up with TRBD2. V was pared by 5 bases and J by 4 bases, with 7 bases of the junction left unmatched. Germline V gives CDR1 SGHTA, CDR2 FQGTGA. The CDR3 is 15 amino acids.

This clonotype was observed a few times. The rearrangement uses TRBV13 and TRBJ1-6; a weak D match, TRBD1 (5 bases). This CDR3 region has 18 residues. The germline CDR1 and CDR2 sequences are PRHDT and FYEKMQ (reference sequence). V was pared by 1 base and J by 7 bases, with 20 bases between. The CDR3 DNA is TGTGCCAGCAGCTTAGTCGAACAACTCGGGGGTTCCAATTCACCCCTCCACTTT. Amino acids: CASSLVEQLGGSNSPLHF.

The CDR3 protein is CASSSSGRYEQFF. The CDR3 region has the DNA TGTGCCAGCAGTTCAAGCGGGAGGTATGAGCAGTTCTTC. J is TRBJ2-1 and V is TRBV12-3 or TRBV12-4; 9 bases map to TRBD2. The CDR3 sequence is 13 residues long. The trim removed 4 bases at V and 8 bases at J, leaving 3 bases unmatched.

The table lists this clonotype with a few counts. This chain joins TRBV7-9 and TRBJ2-3; 7 bases are a match to TRBD1. Losses at the gene ends were 1 base for V and 7 bases for J; bases not matched to a gene: 5. This CDR3 spans 14 amino acids. The germline CDR1 and CDR2 sequences are SEHNR and FQNEAQ (reference sequence). The CDR3 DNA sequence: TGTGCCAGCAGCTTAGTGAAGGGGGCGAATACGCAGTATTTT. Its protein is CASSLVKGANTQYF. Full variable domain (outside the CDR3, taken from reference TRBV7-9 and TRBJ2-3): DTGVSQNPRHKITKRGQNVTFRCDPISEHNRLYWYRQTLGQGPEFLTYFQNEAQLEKSRLLSDRFSAERPKGSFSTLEIQRTEQGDSAMYLCASSLVKGANTQYFGPGTRLTVL.

This clonotype was recorded a few times. This chain connects TRBV12-3 or TRBV12-4 to TRBJ2-5; D not certain. Trimming stripped 6 bases from V and 5 bases from J, with 13 bases between. CDR3 length equals 13 residues. CDR3 region: CASRYGPAETQYF. The CDR3 nucleotides are TGTGCCAGCAGATATGGACCGGCGGAGACCCAGTACTTC.

This clonotype was counted between two and nine times. The V call is TRBV7-9, the J call TRBJ1-2, with a possible D match to TRBD1 (5 bases). This CDR3 is 13 amino acids long. Trimming took 4 bases from V and 4 from J, leaving 10 bases between them. CDR1 and CDR2 from the germline V gene are SEHNR and FQNEAQ (reference sequence). The CDR3 sequence is CASSSPQGYGYTF. In DNA form, the CDR3 reads TGTGCCAGCAGCTCGCCCCAGGGCTATGGCTACACCTTC. Together with reference TRBV7-9 and TRBJ1-2, the CDR3 gives the full variable domain: DTGVSQNPRHKITKRGQNVTFRCDPISEHNRLYWYRQTLGQGPEFLTYFQNEAQLEKSRLLSDRFSAERPKGSFSTLEIQRTEQGDSAMYLCASSSPQGYGYTFGSGTRLTVV.

This clonotype came up a few times. V gene TRBV11-1 combines with J gene TRBJ2-6; D remains ambiguous. Trimming pared 3 bases from V and 4 bases from J, leaving 13 bases between. CDR1 is SGHAT, CDR2 FQDESV, per germline (reference sequence). The CDR3 length is 16 residues. DNA of the CDR3: TGTGCCAGCAGCTTGAGGATGGAGTCCGGGGCCAACGTCCTGACTTTC. Protein: CASSLRMESGANVLTF.

This clonotype was seen many times. J is TRBJ2-3 and V is TRBV15; 7 positions match TRBD2. The ends lost 6 bases at V and 2 bases at J; junction bases unmatched: 5. The CDR3 covers 14 residues. Germline lookup yields CDR1 LNHNV and CDR2 YYDKDF (reference sequence). CDR3 loop: CATRVGGITDTQYF. CDR3 DNA: TGTGCCACCAGGGTCGGGGGGATCACAGATACGCAGTATTTT.

The chain links TRBV24-1 to TRBJ1-5; 9 positions agree with TRBD1. The CDR3 is 18 residues long. CDR1 and CDR2 (germline): KGHDR, SFDVKD. V lost 5 bases, J lost 0 bases, and 10 bases stayed unmatched. The CDR3 nucleotides read TGTGCCACCAGTGCTGGGGGACAGGGCGGTTATAGCAATCAGCCCCAGCATTTT. Its protein product is CATSAGGQGGYSNQPQHF.

The genes are TRBV6-2 or TRBV6-3 and TRBJ2-1; TRBD1 is a possible D gene (6 bases). Trimming left V 6 bases short and J 7 bases short, with 13 bases between. There are 13 residues in the CDR3. CDR1 and CDR2 from the germline V gene are MNHEY and SVGEGT. This CDR3 is CASRHADRNEQFF. For the CDR3, the DNA is TGTGCCAGCAGACACGCCGACAGGAATGAGCAGTTCTTC.

The chain has TRBV29-1 and TRBJ2-7; no reliable D call. This CDR3 has 11 amino acids. Germline CDR1 reads SQVTM; CDR2 reads ANQGSEA. The V end was cut by 4 bases, the J end by 2 bases, with 6 bases between. The CDR3 is CSVVTTYEQYF. DNA of the CDR3: TGCAGCGTTGTCACAACCTACGAGCAGTACTTC.

This clonotype was seen at least ten times. The chain links TRBV5-1 to TRBJ2-5; 7 bases are a match to TRBD1. With 4 bases clipped from V and 2 bases from J, the junction kept 8 bases outside the gene matches. Per the germline V gene, CDR1 is SGHRS and CDR2 is YFSETQ. This CDR3 comprises 15 residues. DNA of the CDR3: TGCGCCAGCAGCATAATGACAGGGAAGCAAGAGACCCAGTACTTC. Encoded protein: CASSIMTGKQETQYF.

The chain links TRBV6-2 or TRBV6-3 to TRBJ1-1; 7 bases are shared with TRBD1. Germline CDR1 MNHEY, CDR2 SVGEGT. This CDR3 has 12 residues. J gave up 5 bases and V 11 bases, and 8 bases lay outside the gene matches. The CDR3: CAGRRGRTEAFF. CDR3 in DNA: TGTGCCGGCCGCAGGGGGAGAACTGAAGCTTTCTTT.

This clonotype appeared a few times. This chain connects TRBV12-3 or TRBV12-4 to TRBJ1-1; 9 positions agree with TRBD1. Losses at the gene ends were 3 bases for V and 8 bases for J; bases not matched to a gene: 4. This CDR3 is built from 13 residues. CDR3 nucleotides: TGTGCCAGCAGTTTTGGGACAGGGAGGGAAGCTTTCTTT. Translating gives CASSFGTGREAFF.